The 27 T cell receptor beta chains given below trace back to one sample, sequenced in a study of blood T cell repertoires in COVID-19. Data came from immunoSEQ multiplex PCR; TCRdb stores just in-frame clones and leaves some out. Of under 200,000 clones listed, approximately 86% are singletons. The material sequenced was peripheral blood. These receptors were collected from an elderly woman in a cohort sampled during active or convalescent COVID-19.

This chain connects TRBV24-1 to TRBJ2-1; 7 bases are shared with TRBD2. V gave up 9 bases and J gave up 8 bases; unmatched junction bases: 12. The CDR3 has 14 amino acids. Germline V gene lookup returns CDR1 KGHDR and CDR2 SFDVKD. CDR3 DNA: TGTGCCACCTCCTCGGGGGAGGGCCTCGATGAGCAGTTCTTC. Its translation: CATSSGEGLDEQFF.

The V call is TRBV6-5, the J call TRBJ1-6; possibly TRBD1 for D (6 bases). V was trimmed by 7 bases and J by 11 bases, leaving 15 bases between them. Germline V gene sequence: CDR1 MNHEY, CDR2 SVGAGI. The CDR3 extends over 13 amino acids. DNA of the CDR3: TGTGCCAGCAAATCGGGCCAGGGGCCACCCCTCCACTTT. Its protein is CASKSGQGPPLHF.

This chain connects TRBV6-1 to TRBJ1-6; D remains ambiguous. The CDR3 is 15 amino acids. Trimming cost V 1 base and J 7 bases, with 11 bases left between them. Germline V CDR1 and CDR2: MNHNS, SASEGT. CDR3 coding DNA: TGTGCCAGCAGTGAAGTCGGGAACGCCAATTCACCCCTCCACTTT. The encoded protein is CASSEVGNANSPLHF.

The chain's CDR3 is CASSESSSGGYTF. CDR3 bases: TGTGCCAGCAGTGAAAGCTCCAGCGGTGGCTACACCTTC. The chain combines TRBV6-1 with TRBJ1-2; D call uncertain. The CDR3 is made up of 13 amino acids. Trimming removed 2 bases at V and 7 bases at J, with 11 bases between. The germline CDR1 and CDR2 sequences are MNHNS and SASEGT.

This clone has only a few counts. The rearrangement links TRBV15 to TRBJ2-2; possibly TRBD1 for D (6 bases). CDR1 is LNHNV and CDR2 is YYDKDF in the germline V gene (reference sequence). The CDR3 sequence is 13 residues long. Trimming removed 3 bases at V and 10 bases at J, with 12 bases between. The CDR3 DNA is TGTGCCACCAGCAGGGGACAAATGGAGGAGCTGTTTTTT. It codes for CATSRGQMEELFF.

Details on this clone: The identical CDR3 is also encoded by other nucleotide sequences in the sample. The chain couples TRBV5-4 to TRBJ1-4, with 7 positions matching TRBD1. CDR1 SGHNT and CDR2 YYREEE come from the germline V gene (reference sequence). The V gene end was trimmed by 3 bases and the J gene end by 5 bases; junction bases not matched to a gene: 4. The CDR3 is 14 residues long. The CDR3 reads CASSSGQPNEKLFF. CDR3 in DNA: TGTGCCAGCAGCTCGGGACAGCCGAATGAAAAACTGTTTTTT.

The rearrangement uses TRBV5-1 and TRBJ1-1; possible D gene TRBD1, 5 bases. The CDR3 contains 16 residues. V shed 2 bases and J shed 1 base, with 15 bases lying between them. CDR1 and CDR2 from the germline V gene are SGHRS and YFSETQ. This CDR3 is CASSLTLGRPNTEAFF. The CDR3 region has the DNA TGCGCCAGCAGCTTAACGCTGGGGCGGCCGAACACTGAAGCTTTCTTT.

This clone occurred once. DNA of the CDR3: TGTGCCAGCACCGCCAGGGGATCCCTCCACTTT. Amino acids: CASTARGSLHF. V is TRBV6-5 and J is TRBJ1-6; D might be TRBD1 (6 bases). Trimming removed 7 bases from V and 14 bases from J, with 12 bases in between. The length of the CDR3 is 11 residues. From germline, CDR1 is MNHEY and CDR2 SVGAGI.

The gene calls are TRBV7-2 and TRBJ2-3, with D tentatively TRBD2 (5 bases). CDR1 SGHTA and CDR2 FQGNSA come from the germline V gene. There are 15 residues in the CDR3. V lost 3 bases to trimming and J lost 4 bases, with 14 bases between them. CDR3 in amino acids: CASSLRTVGADTQYF. The CDR3 coding sequence is TGTGCCAGCAGCTTGCGGACTGTCGGGGCAGATACGCAGTATTTT.

The chain uses TRBV5-6 and TRBJ2-1, with D possibly TRBD2 on 6 matching bases. V lost 0 bases, J lost 5 bases, and 18 bases lay in between. This CDR3 has 17 residues. Germline assignment: CDR1 SGHDT and CDR2 YYEEEE. The CDR3 reads CASSLVVRESLDNEQFF. CDR3 coding DNA: TGTGCCAGCAGCTTGGTGGTACGGGAGAGTTTGGACAATGAGCAGTTCTTC.

This clone is a singleton in its sample. This chain links TRBV18 with TRBJ1-5, with 7 bases fitting TRBD1. Germline CDR1 reads KGHSH; CDR2 reads LQKENI. J gave up 2 bases and V 4 bases, and 5 bases lay outside the gene matches. This CDR3 is built from 15 residues. The CDR3 DNA is TGTGCCAGCTCACTTCCCGGGACAGGCAATCAGCCCCAGCATTTT. Translating it yields CASSLPGTGNQPQHF.

CDR3 DNA: TGTGCCAGCAGACCCGGCGTGGCGACGGAGCGATACGAGCAGTACTTC. Translation: CASRPGVATERYEQYF. The J gene is TRBJ2-7, the V gene TRBV6-6; unclear D gene. The CDR3 extends over 16 amino acids. CDR1 and CDR2 from the germline V gene are MNHNY and SVGAGI (reference sequence). The germline V and J ends were trimmed by 6 bases and 4 bases, with 22 bases remaining between them.

The V call is TRBV30, the J call TRBJ1-2; D perhaps matches TRBD1 (6 bases). This CDR3 region has 13 residues. Germline CDR1 and CDR2: GTSNPN and SVGIG (reference sequence). V was clipped by 2 bases and J by 6 bases, with 13 bases between them. The CDR3 DNA follows: TGTGCCTGGAGTTCCCAGGGGCGGGATGGCTACACCTTC. Amino acid sequence: CAWSSQGRDGYTF.

This chain uses TRBV10-3 with TRBJ2-5; D not resolved. CDR3 length: 14 residues. V was cut by 4 bases and J by 4 bases, with 13 bases left in between. The germline V gene has CDR1 ENHRY and CDR2 SYGVKD. CDR3 region: CAISAEVLGETQYF. In DNA, the CDR3 is TGTGCCATCAGTGCAGAGGTGCTGGGAGAGACCCAGTACTTC.

J is TRBJ2-1 and V is TRBV18, with TRBD2 identical over 9 bases. The CDR3 spans 18 residues. The germline V gene has CDR1 KGHSH and CDR2 LQKENI. The V gene end was trimmed by 6 bases and the J gene end by 1 base; junction bases not matched to a gene: 13. The CDR3 nucleotides read TGTGCCAGCTCTCCGGGGGTAGCGGGGGAAGTTTCCTACAATGAGCAGTTCTTC. This codes for CASSPGVAGEVSYNEQFF. Full variable domain (remainder filled in from reference TRBV18 and TRBJ2-1): NAGVMQNPRHLVRRRGQEARLRCSPMKGHSHVYWYRQLPEEGLKFMVYLQKENIIDESGMPKERFSAEFPKEGPSILRIQQVVRGDSAAYFCASSPGVAGEVSYNEQFFGPGTRLTVL.

The rearrangement links TRBV4-2 to TRBJ1-2, with 7 bases identical to TRBD1. Looked up from germline, CDR1 is LGHNA and CDR2 is YNFKEQ. The junction had 9 bases not matched to a gene; V was cut back by 0 bases and J by 8 bases. This CDR3 has 15 residues. The CDR3 loop is CASSQELRDRGGYTF. CDR3 sequence (DNA): TGTGCCAGCAGCCAAGAGTTGAGGGACAGAGGAGGCTACACCTTC.

This sequence joins TRBV9 and TRBJ1-1; D is unresolved. The CDR3 is 17 residues long. The germline CDR1 and CDR2 sequences are SGDLS and YYNGEE. V was cut by 2 bases and J by 6 bases, with 23 bases left in between. The CDR3 coding sequence is TGTGCCAGCAGCGTGACCAGCCTATCAAATCGGGATTCTGAAGCTTTCTTT. As protein: CASSVTSLSNRDSEAFF.

The J gene is TRBJ2-7, the V gene TRBV7-8; 8 bases line up with TRBD2. CDR3 size: 14 residues. After removal of 7 bases from V and 6 bases from J, the junction contained 11 bases not matched to a gene. Germline V gives CDR1 SGHVS, CDR2 FQNEAQ. The CDR3 spells CASNIPGGPGEQYV. CDR3 bases: TGTGCCAGCAACATTCCGGGAGGGCCGGGCGAGCAGTACGTC.

This chain uses TRBV28 with TRBJ2-7; no firm D call. CDR3 length equals 16 residues. Germline CDR1 and CDR2: MDHEN and SYDVKM. Trimming left V 6 bases short and J 2 bases short, with 20 bases between. The CDR3 DNA reads as TGTGCCAGCAGCCTTATCGGTAGCCGGCAGCCCTACGAGCAGTACTTC. Residues: CASSLIGSRQPYEQYF.

This sequence joins TRBV4-3 and TRBJ1-1, with D possibly TRBD1 on 5 matching bases. V lost 1 base and J lost 4, with 16 bases in between. Per germline, CDR1 LGHNA and CDR2 YSLEER. This CDR3 comprises 16 residues. The CDR3 here is CASSQGRAGLATEAFF. The CDR3 coding sequence is TGCGCCAGCAGCCAAGGTAGGGCAGGGCTGGCCACTGAAGCTTTCTTT.

This chain joins TRBV7-2 and TRBJ2-7; possible D gene TRBD2, 6 bases. The length of the CDR3 is 14 residues. The germline CDR1 and CDR2 sequences are SGHTA and FQGNSA. V was clipped by 1 base and J by 4 bases, with 11 bases between them. CDR3 bases: TGTGCCAGCAGCTTAGAGGGACTTCCTTACGAGCAGTACTTC. Amino acid sequence: CASSLEGLPYEQYF.

The gene calls are TRBV6-5 and TRBJ2-3; D gene unclear. Trimming removed 4 bases at V and 13 bases at J, with 12 bases between. The V gene's germline CDR1 is MNHEY and CDR2 SVGAGI. The CDR3 loop spans 11 amino acids. The CDR3 sequence: CASSSAVVEYF. CDR3 coding DNA: TGTGCCAGCAGTTCCGCTGTGGTAGAGTATTTT.

The V gene is TRBV7-9, the J gene TRBJ2-7; 8 bases fit TRBD1. J gave up 2 bases and V 1 base, and 4 bases lay outside the gene matches. This CDR3 spans 15 amino acids. The germline V gene has CDR1 SEHNR and CDR2 FQNEAQ (reference sequence). CDR3 loop: CASSLGTGYPYEQYF. The CDR3 DNA follows: TGTGCCAGCAGCTTAGGGACAGGGTACCCCTACGAGCAGTACTTC. Together with reference TRBV7-9 and TRBJ2-7, the CDR3 gives the full variable domain: DTGVSQNPRHKITKRGQNVTFRCDPISEHNRLYWYRQTLGQGPEFLTYFQNEAQLEKSRLLSDRFSAERPKGSFSTLEIQRTEQGDSAMYLCASSLGTGYPYEQYFGPGTRLTVT.

CDR3 in amino acids: CASSLETMTGELFF. The DNA of the CDR3 is TGCGCCAGCAGCTTGGAGACTATGACCGGGGAGCTGTTTTTT. The chain couples TRBV5-1 to TRBJ2-2, with D tentatively TRBD2 (5 bases). The germline V gene encodes CDR1 SGHRS and CDR2 YFSETQ. V was pared by 0 bases and J by 5 bases, with 8 bases between. CDR3 length: 14 amino acids.

The rearrangement links TRBV19 to TRBJ2-1, with 7 bases aligning to TRBD1. Germline lookup yields CDR1 LNHDA and CDR2 SQIVND (reference sequence). V lost 3 bases, J lost 3 bases, and 2 bases stayed unmatched. CDR3 length equals 14 residues. CDR3 loop: CASSMRDSYNEQFF. The CDR3 DNA is TGTGCCAGTAGTATGAGGGACAGCTACAATGAGCAGTTCTTC.

This CDR3 is CASSTQITGGELFF. The CDR3 nucleotides read TGTGCCAGTAGCACACAGATCACAGGCGGGGAGCTGTTTTTT. The chain carries TRBV19 and TRBJ2-2; D is perhaps TRBD1 (5 bases). This CDR3 region has 14 residues. The germline V and J ends were trimmed by 6 bases and 7 bases, with 15 bases remaining between them. Germline V lookup: CDR1 LNHDA, CDR2 SQIVND (reference sequence).

The gene calls are TRBV7-6 and TRBJ2-1; 10 nucleotides align to TRBD2. V shed 2 bases and J 3 bases; nucleotides not matched to a gene: 4. Looked up from germline, CDR1 is SGHVS and CDR2 is FNYEAQ. There are 16 residues in the CDR3. Here the CDR3 DNA reads TGTGCCAGCAGCTTATTTACTAGCGGGAACTACAATGAGCAGTTCTTC. It is translated as CASSLFTSGNYNEQFF.